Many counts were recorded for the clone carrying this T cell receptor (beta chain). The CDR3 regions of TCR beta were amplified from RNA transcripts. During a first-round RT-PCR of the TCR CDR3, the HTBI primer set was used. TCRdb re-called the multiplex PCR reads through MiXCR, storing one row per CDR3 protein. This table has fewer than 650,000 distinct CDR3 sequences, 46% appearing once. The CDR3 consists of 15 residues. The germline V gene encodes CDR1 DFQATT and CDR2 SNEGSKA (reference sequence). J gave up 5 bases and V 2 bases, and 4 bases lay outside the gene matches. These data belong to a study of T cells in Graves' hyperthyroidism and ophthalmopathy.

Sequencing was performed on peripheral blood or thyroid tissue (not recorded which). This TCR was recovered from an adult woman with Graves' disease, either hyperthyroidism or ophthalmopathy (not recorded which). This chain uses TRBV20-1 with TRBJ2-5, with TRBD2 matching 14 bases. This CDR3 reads CSARRLAGGVETQYF. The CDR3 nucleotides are TGCAGTGCTAGAAGACTAGCGGGAGGGGTGGAGACCCAGTACTTC.